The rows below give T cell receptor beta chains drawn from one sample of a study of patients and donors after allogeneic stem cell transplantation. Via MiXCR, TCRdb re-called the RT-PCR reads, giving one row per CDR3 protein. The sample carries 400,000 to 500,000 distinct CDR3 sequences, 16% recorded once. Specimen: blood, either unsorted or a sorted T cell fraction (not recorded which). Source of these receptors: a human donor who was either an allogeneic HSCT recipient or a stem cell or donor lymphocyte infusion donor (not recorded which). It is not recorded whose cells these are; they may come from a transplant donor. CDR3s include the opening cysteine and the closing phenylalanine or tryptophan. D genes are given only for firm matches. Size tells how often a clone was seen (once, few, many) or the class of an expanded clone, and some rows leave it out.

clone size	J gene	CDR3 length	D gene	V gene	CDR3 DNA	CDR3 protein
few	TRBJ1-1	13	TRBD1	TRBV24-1	TGTGCCACCAGTGACTCTAGGACAGGGCCTACTTTCTTT	CATSDSRTGPTFF
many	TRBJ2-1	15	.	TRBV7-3	TGTGCCAGCAGCTTAACGGGGGACTCCTACAATGAGCAGTTCTTC	CASSLTGDSYNEQFF
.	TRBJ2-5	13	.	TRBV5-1	TGCGCCAGCAGAGCCGGGAACCAAGAGACCCAGTACTTC	CASRAGNQETQYF
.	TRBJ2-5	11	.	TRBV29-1	TGCAGCGTAGCCCCTCCAGAGACCCAGTACTTC	CSVAPPETQYF
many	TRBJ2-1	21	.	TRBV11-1	TGTGCCAGCAGCTTATTTATGGGAGCGACTACGCCCTTAAGCTCCTACAATGAGCAGTTCTTC	CASSLFMGATTPLSSYNEQFF
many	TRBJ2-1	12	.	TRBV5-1	TGCGCCAGCAGCATCGGACGGAATGAGCAGTTCTTC	CASSIGRNEQFF
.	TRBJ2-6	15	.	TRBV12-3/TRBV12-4	TGTGCCAGCAGTTTTGGGGTTCTTGGGGCCAACGTCCTGACTTTC	CASSFGVLGANVLTF
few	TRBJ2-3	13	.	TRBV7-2	TGTGCCAGCAGCTTACAGGCCGGGGATACGCAGTATTTT	CASSLQAGDTQYF
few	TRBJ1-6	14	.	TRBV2	TGTGCCAGCAGTGTGACCGAGATAAATTCACCCCTCCACTTT	CASSVTEINSPLHF
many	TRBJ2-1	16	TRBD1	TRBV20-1	TGCAGTGCTAGCCCCGACAGGGAGTTCCGGTACAATGAGCAGTTCTTC	CSASPDREFRYNEQFF
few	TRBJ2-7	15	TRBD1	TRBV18	TGTGCCAGCTCAACCGGGACAGGGAAGTCCTACGAGCAGTACTTC	CASSTGTGKSYEQYF
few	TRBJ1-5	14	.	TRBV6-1	TGTGCCAGCACCGACAGAAATAGCAATCAGCCCCAGCATTTT	CASTDRNSNQPQHF
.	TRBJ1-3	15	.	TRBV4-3	TGCGCCAGCAGCCAAGGGGGGCACGGCAGAAACACCATATATTTT	CASSQGGHGRNTIYF
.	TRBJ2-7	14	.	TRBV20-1	TGCAGTGCTACGGGAGCGGGCCCTGGATACGAGCAGTACTTC	CSATGAGPGYEQYF
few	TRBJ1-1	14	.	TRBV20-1	TGCAGTGCTAGAGGGGCTACCCTGAACACTGAAGCTTTCTTT	CSARGATLNTEAFF
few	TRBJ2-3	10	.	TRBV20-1	TGCAGTGCCCGACTAGATACGCAGTATTTT	CSARLDTQYF
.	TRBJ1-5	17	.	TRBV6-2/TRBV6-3	TGTGCCAGCAGTTACTCTTTTTCGGGAGCTAGCAATCAGCCCCAGCATTTT	CASSYSFSGASNQPQHF
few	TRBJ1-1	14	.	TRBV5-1	TGCGCCAGCAGCTTACCGACAGTCAACACTGAAGCTTTCTTT	CASSLPTVNTEAFF
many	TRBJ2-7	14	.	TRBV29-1	TGCAGCGTCCGCGGACTCCTCAACGGGGGCGAGCAGTACTTC	CSVRGLLNGGEQYF
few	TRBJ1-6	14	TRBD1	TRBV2	TGTGCCACCTACCAAGACAGGGTGCGTTCACCCCTCCACTTT	CATYQDRVRSPLHF
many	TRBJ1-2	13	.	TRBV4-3	TGCGCCAGCAGCCGAACCTTGGAGGCCGGCTACACCTTC	CASSRTLEAGYTF
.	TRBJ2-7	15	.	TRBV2	TGTGCCAGCACTCCTCAGGGGGGACAGTCCTACGAGCAGTACTTC	CASTPQGGQSYEQYF
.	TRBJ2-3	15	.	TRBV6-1	TGTGCCAGCAGTCTCGGATTTCCTAGCACAGATACGCAGTATTTT	CASSLGFPSTDTQYF
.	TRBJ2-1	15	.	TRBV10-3	TGTGCCATCAGTGAGTCGGGGGACTCCTACAATGAGCAGTTCTTC	CAISESGDSYNEQFF
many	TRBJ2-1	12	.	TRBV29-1	TGCAGCGTCGAAACCTTTAAGGGTGAGCAGTTCTTC	CSVETFKGEQFF
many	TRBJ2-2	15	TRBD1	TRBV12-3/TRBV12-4	TGTGCCAGCAGCCCCGGGACAGGGGGCACCGGGGAGCTGTTTTTT	CASSPGTGGTGELFF
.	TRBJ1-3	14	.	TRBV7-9	TGTGCCAGCAGCTTAGAGGGACCTGTGGACACCATATATTTT	CASSLEGPVDTIYF
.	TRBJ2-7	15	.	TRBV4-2	TGTGCCAGCAGCCAGTTTCGGGACCTGGCTTACGAGCAGTACTTC	CASSQFRDLAYEQYF
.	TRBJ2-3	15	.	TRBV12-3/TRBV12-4	TGTGCCAGCAGCCCATCTGGGGCTATCACAGATACGCAGTATTTT	CASSPSGAITDTQYF
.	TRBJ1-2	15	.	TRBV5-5	TGTGCCAGCAGCTTGAACTCCCCGGGCCACTATGGCTACACCTTC	CASSLNSPGHYGYTF
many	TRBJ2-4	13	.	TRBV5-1	TGCGCCAGCAGCCAACGGACGGAAGGCATTCAGTACTTC	CASSQRTEGIQYF
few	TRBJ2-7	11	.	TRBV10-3	TGTGCCATCAGTGGCAGATACGAGCAGTACTTC	CAISGRYEQYF
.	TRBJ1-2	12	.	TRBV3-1	TGTGCCAGCAGCCATGGGACCTATGGCTACACCTTC	CASSHGTYGYTF
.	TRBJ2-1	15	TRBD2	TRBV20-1	TGCAGTGCTAGACCTTTGGCGGGGGGGCTCAATGAGCAGTTCTTC	CSARPLAGGLNEQFF
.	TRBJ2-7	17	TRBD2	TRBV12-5	TGTGCTAGTGGTTTGCGCACATCCACTAGCGGGAGGGCCGCGCAGTACTTC	CASGLRTSTSGRAAQYF
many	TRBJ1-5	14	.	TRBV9	TGTGCCAGCAGCGTCCGGGACACCAATCAGCCCCAGCATTTT	CASSVRDTNQPQHF
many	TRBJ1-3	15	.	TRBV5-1	TGCGCCAGCAGCCTGGGGGCCGAGGGAAGAAACACCATATATTTT	CASSLGAEGRNTIYF
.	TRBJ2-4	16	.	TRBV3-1	TGTGCCAGCAGCCAAGATTTGGGGGGAGCCAAAAACATTCAGTACTTC	CASSQDLGGAKNIQYF
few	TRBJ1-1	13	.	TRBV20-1	TGCAGTGCTAGAAAGGTTCTTTTCAGGACCGCTTTCTTT	CSARKVLFRTAFF
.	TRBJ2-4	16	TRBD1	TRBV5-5	TGTGCCAGCAGCCGGTTCGGACAGGGTGAGAGAAACATTCAGTACTTC	CASSRFGQGERNIQYF
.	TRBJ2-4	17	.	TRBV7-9	TGTGCCAGCAGCCTCCCTGCCTCTCAGGCGAGGGGAAACATTCAGTACTTC	CASSLPASQARGNIQYF
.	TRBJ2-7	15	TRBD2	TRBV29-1	TGCAGCGCCAGAGGGCTAGCGGGCACCTACTACGAGCAGTACTTC	CSARGLAGTYYEQYF
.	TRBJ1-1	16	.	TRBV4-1	TGCGCCAGCAGCCAAGTCGGGTTACGCATGAACACTGAAGCTTTCTTT	CASSQVGLRMNTEAFF
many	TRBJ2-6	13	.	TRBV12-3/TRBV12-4	TGTGCCAGCAGCTACACAAGGGCCAACGTCCTGACTTTC	CASSYTRANVLTF
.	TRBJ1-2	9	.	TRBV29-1	TGCAGCGTTGACGGCGACTACACCTTC	CSVDGDYTF
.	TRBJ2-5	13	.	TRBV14	TGTGCCAGCAGCCCCGGGCCCCGGCGGGCCCAGTACTTC	CASSPGPRRAQYF
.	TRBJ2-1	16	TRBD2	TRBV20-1	TGCAGTGCTACCCACAGGACTAGCGGGGCCAGGGCTGAGCAGTTCTTC	CSATHRTSGARAEQFF
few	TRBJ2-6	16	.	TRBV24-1	TGTGCCACCGCCGGGTTTGGAGGGTTCGGGGCCAACGTCCTGACTTTC	CATAGFGGFGANVLTF
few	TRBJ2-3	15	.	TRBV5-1	TGCGCCAGCAGCTTGGATCTAGCGTCGACAGATACGCAGTATTTT	CASSLDLASTDTQYF
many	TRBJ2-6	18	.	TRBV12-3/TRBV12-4	TGTGCCAGCAGCCCTGGGGAGGCTGCTTTGTCTGGGGCCAACGTCCTGACTTTC	CASSPGEAALSGANVLTF
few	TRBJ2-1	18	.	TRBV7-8	TGTGCCAGCAGCTCCTCGGGACACTGGGGCGGAAAGGCCAATGAGCAGTTCTTC	CASSSSGHWGGKANEQFF
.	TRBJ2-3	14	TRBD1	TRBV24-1	TGTGCCACCAGTGATCTCGACAGGGGGGATACGCAGTATTTT	CATSDLDRGDTQYF
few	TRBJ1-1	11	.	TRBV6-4	TGTGCCAGCCGGAGCGGCAGTGAAGCTTTCTTT	CASRSGSEAFF
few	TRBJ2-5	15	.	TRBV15	TGTGCCACCAGCAGAGGGGCAGGGACGTTGGAGACCCAGTACTTC	CATSRGAGTLETQYF
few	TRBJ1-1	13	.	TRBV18	TGTGCCAGCAGCCCGAAGATGAACACTGAAGCTTTCTTT	CASSPKMNTEAFF
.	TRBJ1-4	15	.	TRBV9	TGTGCCAGCAGCGTAGGGTGGAAGCCGAATGAAAAACTGTTTTTT	CASSVGWKPNEKLFF
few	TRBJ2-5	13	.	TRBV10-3	TGTGCCATCGTACACAGCCCGAGCGAGACCCAGTACTTC	CAIVHSPSETQYF